The present TCR beta chain was sequenced within a study of Graves' ophthalmopathy and Graves' hyperthyroidism (dated 2018 in TCRdb). In terms of the full investigation: Peripheral blood was collected at initial diagnosis, before any treatment. For training and testing, the roughly 93 patients in the discovery cohort were randomly divided in a 7:3 ratio. A discovery set of 100 patients (under 45 ophthalmopathy, 55 to 65 stable hyperthyroidism) was enrolled to explore V-J signatures distinguishing ophthalmopathy from hyperthyroidism. In total, 135 blood samples were TCR-sequenced: some 43 ophthalmopathy, some 80 hyperthyroidism and around 17 hyperthyroidism-to-ophthalmopathy patients. After sampling, hyperthyroidism patients received methimazole starting at 30 mg daily, and ophthalmopathy patients received high-dose intravenous methylprednisolone. TCR beta repertoire signatures were used to distinguish Graves' ophthalmopathy from Graves' hyperthyroidism and to predict progression to ophthalmopathy. In five or six hyperthyroidism patients, the T-cell repertoire of thyroid tissue was compared with the T-cell repertoire of blood. An independent validation cohort comprised some 18 hyperthyroidism patients and 15 to 17 patients who later progressed from hyperthyroidism to ophthalmopathy. The paper as a whole reports these results and caveats: The 13-signature model separated ophthalmopathy from stable hyperthyroidism with approximately 90% sensitivity and approximately 83% specificity in cross-validation, and 80%/75% in the test set. Among expanded thyroid clonotypes with frequency above 0.001, most also showed up in blood, which suggests that blood repertoires may reflect the thyroid immune response. In validation, the model predicted ophthalmopathy progression with about 70% sensitivity and about 77% specificity; 12 predicted patients were CT-confirmed with GO in a median of roughly 6.8 months. No statistical method was used to set the sample size in advance, and the investigators knew which group each participant was assigned to.

TCR beta CDR3 regions were amplified from RNA transcripts for repertoire sequencing. HTBI primers and the Qiagen OneStep RT-PCR kit were used in a first-round RT-PCR, which was followed by a second-round multiplex PCR, size selection and purification. Libraries were sequenced paired-end with 100 bp reads on an Illumina HiSeq2000. The study's processing was this. SOAPnuke was used to process the reads, throwing out any read that had adapters, had uncalled bases, had a mean Phred below 15, or lacked an exact constant-primer or identifier match. High-quality paired reads were merged with COPE v1.2.5. Clonotypes were defined as unique nucleotide sequences and were aligned to IMGT TRB V, D and J references using MiTCR v1.1. The analysis was limited to V-J combinations with a frequency above 0.0001, which together covered approximately 99% of repertoires. A TCR clonal expansion and chaos score per V-J combination was defined as the ratio of F50 clonal expansion to chaos observed in the TCRdist matrix. Welch's t-statistics and random forest were used to reduce features to about a dozen V-J combinations, which were fed into a naive Bayes classifier. Thyroid-blood repertoire similarity was quantified with the Morisita-Horn index. In-frame beta chains were kept once TCRdb had trimmed the public reads at Q25 with fastp and called clones with MiXCR. Merged by CDR3 protein, the rows form single entries marked with the most common genes and DNA. The V and J calls and clone size are TCRdb's, not the authors'. For this sample the table gives about 620,000 distinct CDR3 sequences, of which 20% to 25% were detected only once. The ten most abundant clones make up around 7% of the sample.

Stable hyperthyroidism was defined as no progression to ophthalmopathy within 18 months of follow-up. Hyperthyroidism patients were newly diagnosed, were aged 18 to 65 years, and had a disease duration under 2 months. Anyone with other autoimmune diseases, uncontrolled infections, pregnancy or lactation was excluded from the study. Clinical symptoms, serum thyroxine, TRAb, thyroid ultrasound and orbital computed tomography were used for diagnosis. Using Ficoll-Paque density gradient centrifugation, PBMCs were isolated from 8.5 to 10 ml of fresh peripheral blood. Trizol reagent was used to extract the total RNA, and its quality was then checked on an Agilent 2100 Bioanalyzer. The CDR3 sequence holds 15 residues, the cysteine and phenylalanine included. The sequence is cut down to CDR3 DNA, 45 bases in frame from base 1. The germline V gene gives CDR1 as MNHNS and CDR2 as SASEGT. This clonotype was counted many times. Its recognized antigen is unknown. A single base separates this from a much larger clone, so it may be a read error.

The sequencing input was peripheral blood. This TCR was recovered from a woman aged 18-29 years with stable Graves' hyperthyroidism. Some clones in this sample may be carry-over from other donors' samples. Donor details come from another sample of the same person, matched by shared clones. Recombination joined TRBV6-1 with TRBJ2-5, with TRBD1 perhaps the D gene, on 6 matching bases. The CDR3 protein is CAGSEWTDYQETQYF. The DNA sequence is as follows: TGTGCCGGCAGTGAATGGACAGACTACCAAGAGACCCAGTACTTC.